Presented here are 7 T cell receptor beta chains from one specimen sequenced in a study of control samples from healthy donors and cancer patients. TCRdb's copy holds only in-frame clones and misses some; the assay was immunoSEQ multiplex PCR. The data hold around 230,000 clones, with just under 95% observed a single time. Material for sequencing was blood. The receptors here all came from a man aged 50-60 years in good health.

J is TRBJ1-1 and V is TRBV18; TRBD1 aligns across 8 bases. The germline gives CDR1 KGHSH, CDR2 LQKENI. This CDR3 has 16 residues. The ends lost 2 bases at V and 0 bases at J; junction bases unmatched: 5. CDR3 in DNA: TGTGCCAGCTCACCATGGGCAGGGGGCATGAACACTGAAGCTTTCTTT. Its protein is CASSPWAGGMNTEAFF. Full variable domain (rest looked up from reference TRBV18 and TRBJ1-1): NAGVMQNPRHLVRRRGQEARLRCSPMKGHSHVYWYRQLPEEGLKFMVYLQKENIIDESGMPKERFSAEFPKEGPSILRIQQVVRGDSAAYFCASSPWAGGMNTEAFFGQGTRLTVV.

This rearrangement joins TRBV7-2 to TRBJ2-1; TRBD2 aligns across 9 bases. CDR1 is SGHTA, CDR2 FQGNSA, per germline. The CDR3 runs 16 residues. V shed 0 bases, J shed 7 bases, and the junction held 7 bases outside the gene matches. The CDR3 coding sequence is TGTGCCAGCAGCTTAGCTGCGGGGGGGTTCCAGAATGAGCAGTTCTTC. It codes for CASSLAAGGFQNEQFF.

The J gene is TRBJ1-5, the V gene TRBV27, with a possible D match to TRBD1 (5 bases). The CDR3 sequence is 15 residues long. The germline CDR1 and CDR2 sequences are MNHEY and SMNVEV (reference sequence). V gave up 6 bases and J gave up 4 bases, with 16 bases separating them. The CDR3 is CASSRRGGGNQPQHF. CDR3 sequence (DNA): TGTGCCAGCAGCCGCCGCGGGGGAGGGAATCAGCCCCAGCATTTT.

The gene calls are TRBV11-2 and TRBJ1-1, with D uncertain. The CDR3 is 14 amino acids. The V end was cut by 5 bases, the J end by 2 bases, with 12 bases between. CDR1 SGHAT and CDR2 FQNNGV come from the germline V gene. Written as DNA, the CDR3 is TGTGCCAGCAGCCTAACAGTTTTAAACACTGAAGCTTTCTTT. Translation: CASSLTVLNTEAFF.

The chain carries TRBV7-9 and TRBJ1-2; D ambiguous. CDR1 and CDR2 (germline): SEHNR, FQNEAQ (reference sequence). The CDR3 extends over 14 amino acids. V lost 0 bases and J lost 4, with 9 bases in between. The CDR3 is CASSLARGSYGYTF. The DNA for the CDR3 is TGTGCCAGCAGCTTAGCGCGGGGAAGCTATGGCTACACCTTC.

The chain carries TRBV28 and TRBJ2-7; no clear D. The V end lost 5 bases, the J end lost 9 bases, and 14 bases lay between the germline ends. Germline V gene data show CDR1 as MDHEN and CDR2 as SYDVKM. This CDR3 contains 12 residues. CDR3 sequence: CASSVSAAGQYF. The CDR3 nucleotides are TGTGCCAGCAGTGTTTCCGCCGCCGGGCAGTACTTC.

This chain joins TRBV19 and TRBJ1-2; TRBD1 agrees at 9 bases. V shed 5 bases and J 2 bases; nucleotides not matched to a gene: 9. Germline V gene lookup returns CDR1 LNHDA and CDR2 SQIVND (reference sequence). The CDR3 is 16 residues long. The CDR3, as DNA: TGTGCCAGTAGTCACGGGGGACAGGGAAGGAACTATGGCTACACCTTC. It translates to CASSHGGQGRNYGYTF.